A selection of T cell receptor beta chains follows, all from one sample in a study of response to subunit inactivated influenza vaccine. Via MiXCR, TCRdb re-called the RT-PCR reads, giving one row per CDR3 protein. The sample gives fewer than 750,000 distinct CDR3 sequences, less than 15% of which show up once; 11% is in the top ten. The sample consisted of PBMCs from blood, taken 11 to 12 days after vaccination. The receptors were sampled from a man aged 50 to 60 who received an inactivated influenza vaccine. CDR3s include the opening cysteine and the closing phenylalanine or tryptophan. D genes are given only for firm matches. Clone size is given for some rows only: seen once, a few or many times, or a class if the clone is expanded.

J gene,clone size,V gene,D gene,CDR3 DNA,CDR3 protein
TRBJ2-3,-,TRBV6-5,-,TGTGCCAGCAGTTACTCGTTCGCAGATACGCAGTATTTT,CASSYSFADTQYF
TRBJ2-7,-,TRBV29-1,-,TGCAGCGTTCGACCGGCGGGGTCGTTCTACGAGCAGTACTTC,CSVRPAGSFYEQYF
TRBJ2-2,many,TRBV20-1,-,TGCAGTGCTAGAGATAGAGGGCCGCTTAACACCGGGGAGCTGTTTTTT,CSARDRGPLNTGELFF
TRBJ2-7,-,TRBV6-1,TRBD2,TGTGCCAGCAGCCGACCAGGATGGGGGGGCTCCTACGAGCAGTACTTC,CASSRPGWGGSYEQYF
TRBJ2-7,-,TRBV20-1,-,TGCAGTGCTAGAGATTGGCGGCGCGGGTCGGGTCTCGAGCAGTACTTC,CSARDWRRGSGLEQYF
TRBJ2-1,-,TRBV7-2,-,TGTGCCAGCAGCTTCGCGTGGGTGGGTGAGCAGTTCTTC,CASSFAWVGEQFF
TRBJ2-5,-,TRBV27,-,TGTGCCAGCAGTTTATTCCGTCAAGAGACCCAGTACTTC,CASSLFRQETQYF
TRBJ2-7,few,TRBV7-2,-,TGTGCCAGCAGCTTAGGGACATACGGCTACGAGCAGTACTTC,CASSLGTYGYEQYF
TRBJ1-6,-,TRBV7-2,-,TGTGCCAGCAGCTTAGATTACGGTTATAATTCACCCCTCCACTTT,CASSLDYGYNSPLHF
TRBJ1-3,-,TRBV10-3,-,TGTGCCATCAGACAGGGTGAAAACACCATATATTTT,CAIRQGENTIYF
TRBJ2-3,few,TRBV7-2,TRBD1,TGTGCCAGCAGACCGGACAGGGGCTGGGCAGATACGCAGTATTTT,CASRPDRGWADTQYF
TRBJ2-3,-,TRBV15,-,TGTGCCACCAGCAGCGATCGGACTAGCACAGATACGCAGTATTTT,CATSSDRTSTDTQYF
TRBJ2-1,few,TRBV7-9,-,TGTGCCAGCAGCTTATCGGAATACTACAATGAGCAGTTCTTC,CASSLSEYYNEQFF
TRBJ1-4,few,TRBV19,TRBD1,TGTGCCAGTAGTCCCCTCGGGACAGGGGATGAAAAACTGTTTTTT,CASSPLGTGDEKLFF
TRBJ2-1,few,TRBV6-2/TRBV6-3,TRBD2,TGTGCCAGCAGTTATCCTGTAGCGGGAGCAACCTACAATGAGCAGTTCTTC,CASSYPVAGATYNEQFF